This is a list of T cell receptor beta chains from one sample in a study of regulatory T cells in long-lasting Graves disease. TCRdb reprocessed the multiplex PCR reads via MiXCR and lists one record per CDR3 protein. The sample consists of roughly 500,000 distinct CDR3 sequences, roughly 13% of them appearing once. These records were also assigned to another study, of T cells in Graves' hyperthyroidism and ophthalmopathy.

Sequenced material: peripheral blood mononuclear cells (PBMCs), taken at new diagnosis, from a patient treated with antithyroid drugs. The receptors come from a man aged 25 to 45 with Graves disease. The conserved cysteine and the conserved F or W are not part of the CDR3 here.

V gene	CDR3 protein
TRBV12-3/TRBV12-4	ASSSYRQGEVETQY
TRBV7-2	ASSSVGLAGTTEQF
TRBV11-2	ASSSTGTGGQTQY
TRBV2	ASSERAGLSPNGYT
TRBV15	ATSRGGFLNLRSPLH
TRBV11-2	ASSSIRDGSYEQY
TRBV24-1	ATSGDRGNSPLH
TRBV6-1	ASILLRDRVDQPQH
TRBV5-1	ASRSLENTQY
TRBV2	ASSDRVVTDTQY
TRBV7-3	ASSLSGPPDTQY
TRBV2	ASSPGLAPTDTQY
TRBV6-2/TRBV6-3	ASSYRSLGINEQF
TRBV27	ASSPAGSGGHNEQF
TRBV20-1	SAHGLANTDTQY
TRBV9	ASSEPRTGGDTGELF
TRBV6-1	ASSEGVREQY
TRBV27	ASSRTGVYEKLF
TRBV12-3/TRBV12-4	ASSFEGEQY
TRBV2	ASRTGPGANVLT
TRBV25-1	VSPPNSPLH
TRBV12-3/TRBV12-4	ASSLIPAVYEQY
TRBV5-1	ASSPRTGYLATNEKLF
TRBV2	ASNPTSGRLDTQY
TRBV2	ASLTTPLGTGELF
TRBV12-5	ASGHSNWGTSYEQY
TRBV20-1	SAIAGANRGGKNIQY
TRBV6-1	ASSLAGLAVDTGELF
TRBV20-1	SAVQDPNQPQH